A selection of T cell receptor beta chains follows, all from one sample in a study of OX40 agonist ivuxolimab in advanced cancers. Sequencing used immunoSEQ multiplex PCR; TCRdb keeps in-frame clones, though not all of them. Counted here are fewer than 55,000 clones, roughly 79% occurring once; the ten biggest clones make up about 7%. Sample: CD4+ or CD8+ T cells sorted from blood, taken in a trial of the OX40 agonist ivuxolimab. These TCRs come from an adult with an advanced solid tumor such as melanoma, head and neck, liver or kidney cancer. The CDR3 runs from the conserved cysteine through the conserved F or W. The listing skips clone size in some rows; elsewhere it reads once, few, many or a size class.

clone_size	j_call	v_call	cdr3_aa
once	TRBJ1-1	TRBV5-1	CASTTKHIPEAFF
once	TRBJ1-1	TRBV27	CASSSSSGGTEAFF
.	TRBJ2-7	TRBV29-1	CSVLWTSGSSYEQYF
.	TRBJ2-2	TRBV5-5	CASSGLVAGAGELFF
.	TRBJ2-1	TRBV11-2	CASSLGSGTNNEQFF
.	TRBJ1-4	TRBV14	CASSQGVAELFF
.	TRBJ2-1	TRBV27	CASTRTGTYNEQFF
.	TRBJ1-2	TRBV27	CASSPQEGTYGYTF
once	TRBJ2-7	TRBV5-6	CASSFGGGTYEQYF
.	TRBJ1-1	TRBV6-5	CASRSPDGGGTEAFF
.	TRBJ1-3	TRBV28	CASRSYRDSPFLSGNTIYF
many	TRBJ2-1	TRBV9	CASSASSGNEQFF
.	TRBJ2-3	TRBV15	CATSRTGGLAGVGATDTQYF
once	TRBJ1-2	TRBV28	CASSRRAGTGYFDYGYTF
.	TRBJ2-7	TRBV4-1	CASSQLTGPGEQYF
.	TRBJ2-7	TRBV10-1	CASSDLAGVSDEQYF
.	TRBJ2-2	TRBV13	CASSSRQGSTGELFF
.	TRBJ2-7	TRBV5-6	CASSLVSRDRDDEQYF
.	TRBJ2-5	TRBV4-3	CASSPGRGQETQYF
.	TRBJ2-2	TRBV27	CASSFGTGELFF
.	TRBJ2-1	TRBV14	CASSHPGGYNEQFF
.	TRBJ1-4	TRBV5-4	CASSLWTDLEKLFF
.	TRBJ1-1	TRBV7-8	CASSLGASGNTEPFF
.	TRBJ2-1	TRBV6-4	CASSDRGLAGASLYNEQFF
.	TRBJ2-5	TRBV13	CASSTRQENQETQYF
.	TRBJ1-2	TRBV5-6	CASSSGQGRGYTF
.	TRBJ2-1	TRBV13	CASSFAGEAYNEQFF
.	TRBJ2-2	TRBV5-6	CASSLGQNWYTGELFF
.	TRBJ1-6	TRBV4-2	CASSQDGSSQGSPLHF
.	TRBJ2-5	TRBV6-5	CASSLGTGLGEQYF
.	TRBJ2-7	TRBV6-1	CASSEGTGGYEQYF
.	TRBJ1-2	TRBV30	CAWSPTGSYGYTF
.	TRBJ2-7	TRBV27	CASSLGPSYEQYF
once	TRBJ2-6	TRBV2	CASRGRAGGNSGANVLTF
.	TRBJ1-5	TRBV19	CASSPAWDSNQPQHF
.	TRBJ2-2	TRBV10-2	CASSTGAAPGELFF
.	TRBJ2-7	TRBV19	CASSLRGAEQYF
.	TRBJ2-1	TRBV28	CASSTNLIAGGGYNEQFF
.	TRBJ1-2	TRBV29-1	CSALTGEGYGYTF
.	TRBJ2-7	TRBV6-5	CASSPGGRSEQYF
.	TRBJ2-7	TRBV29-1	CSVSLAGEYEQYF
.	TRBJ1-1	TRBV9	CASSVGGFTEAFF
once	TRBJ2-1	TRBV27	CASSLSSGSVNEQFF
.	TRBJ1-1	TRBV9	CASSVGQGLNTEAFF
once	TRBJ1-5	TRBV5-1	CASSMDGTGDQPQHF
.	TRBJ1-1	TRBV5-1	CASSLGANTEAFF
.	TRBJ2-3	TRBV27	CASSLVSGESTDTQYF
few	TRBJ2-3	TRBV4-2	CASSQDGGVGTDTQYF
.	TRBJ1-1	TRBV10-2	CASSGGNTEAFF